This T cell receptor beta chain derives from a study of blood T cell repertoires in COVID-19. Assay used: immunoSEQ multiplex PCR; TCRdb lists only in-frame clones, some missing. Of tens of thousands of clones listed, approximately 90% are singletons. V lost 7 bases, J lost 3 bases, and 11 bases stayed unmatched. The germline gives CDR1 SNHLY, CDR2 FYNNEI. This CDR3 comprises 15 residues. The V and J genes are TRBV2 and TRBJ2-5, with 7 bases identical to TRBD1. Sequences were obtained from peripheral blood. This TCR derives from an elderly woman with acute or convalescent COVID-19. CDR3 amino acids: CASNIMTGPKETQYF. The DNA for the CDR3 is TGTGCCAGCAACATTATGACAGGGCCGAAAGAGACCCAGTACTTC.